This T cell receptor beta chain was observed in a study of blood T cell repertoires in COVID-19. Looking at the study overall: The United States, Italy and Spain provided the acute and convalescent COVID-19 samples. Sources were T cells, B-cell-depleted T cells, or PBMCs; the material itself was cDNA or gDNA.

Authors' analysis steps: For nucleated cells, counts were estimated from reference gene primer amplification. This table comes from immunoSEQ multiplex PCR, and its TCRdb copy is limited to in-frame clones, with some not included. Clonal size and the V and J genes are those of that table, whereas D and trimming came from the DNA. The sample lists 55,000 to 80,000 clones; around nine tenths were seen once. CDR3 length equals 15 residues. V dropped 6 bases and J dropped 3; count of bases not matched to a gene: 8. The V gene's germline CDR1 is MNHNY and CDR2 SVGAGI (reference sequence). This clone occurred a few times.

V and J are TRBV6-6 and TRBJ2-7; the match to TRBD2 covers 10 bases. Source material: peripheral blood. The receptor's source is a man between 70 and 80 years old with acute or convalescent COVID-19. The CDR3 sequence is CASRSQASGSYEQYF. CDR3 nucleotides: TGTGCCAGCAGAAGTCAGGCTAGCGGGAGCTACGAGCAGTACTTC.